This TCR beta chain comes out of a study of Graves' ophthalmopathy and Graves' hyperthyroidism. Germline V gene data show CDR1 as LNHDA and CDR2 as SQIVND (reference sequence). Trimming took 6 bases from V and 5 from J; bases not matched to a gene: 3. The length of the CDR3 is 13 residues. The TCR beta CDR3 regions underwent amplification from RNA transcripts. HTBI primers served in a first-round RT-PCR, which a second-round multiplex PCR followed. Via MiXCR, TCRdb re-called the multiplex PCR reads, giving one row per CDR3 protein. Found here are 1 million to 1.3 million distinct CDR3 sequences, approximately 35% of them singletons; the top ten hold over 8.5%. Study-wide results and caveats: The authors also found most expanded thyroid clonotypes above 0.001 frequency in blood.

The sample holds many counts of this clonotype. The antigen remains undetermined. The TCR sequence derives from an adult man with Graves' hyperthyroidism. This chain connects TRBV19 to TRBJ2-2; 7 bases match TRBD1. Sequencing was performed on peripheral blood or thyroid tissue (not recorded which). The CDR3 nucleotides are TGTGCCAGTAGGGAGACAGGGACCGGGGAGCTGTTTTTT. Amino acid sequence: CASRETGTGELFF.